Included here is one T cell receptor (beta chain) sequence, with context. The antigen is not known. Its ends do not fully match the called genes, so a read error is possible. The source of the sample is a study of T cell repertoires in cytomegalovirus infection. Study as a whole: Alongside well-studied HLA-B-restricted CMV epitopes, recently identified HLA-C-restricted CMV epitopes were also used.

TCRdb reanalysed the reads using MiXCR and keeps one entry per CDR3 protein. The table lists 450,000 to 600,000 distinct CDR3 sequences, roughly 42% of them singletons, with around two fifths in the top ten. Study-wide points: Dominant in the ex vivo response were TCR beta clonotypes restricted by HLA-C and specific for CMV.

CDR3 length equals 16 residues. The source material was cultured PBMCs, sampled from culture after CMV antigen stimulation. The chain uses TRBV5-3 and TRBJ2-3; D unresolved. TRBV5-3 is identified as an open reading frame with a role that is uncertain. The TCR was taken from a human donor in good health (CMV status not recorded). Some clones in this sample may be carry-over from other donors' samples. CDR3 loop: CASSLLRPDLTDTQYF. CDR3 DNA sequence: TGTGCCAGCAGCTTGCTTCGACCCGATCTCACAGATACGCAGTATTTT.